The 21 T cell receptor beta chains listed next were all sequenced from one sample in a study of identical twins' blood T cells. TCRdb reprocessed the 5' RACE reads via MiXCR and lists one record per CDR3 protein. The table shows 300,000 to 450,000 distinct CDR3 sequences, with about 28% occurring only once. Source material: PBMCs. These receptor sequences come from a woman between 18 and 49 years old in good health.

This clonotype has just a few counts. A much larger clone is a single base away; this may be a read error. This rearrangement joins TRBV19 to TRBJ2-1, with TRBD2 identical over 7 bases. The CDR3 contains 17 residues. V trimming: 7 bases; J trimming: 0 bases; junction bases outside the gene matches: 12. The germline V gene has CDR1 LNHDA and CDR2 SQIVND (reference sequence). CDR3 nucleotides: TGTGCCAGTAACAGGCTAGCGGTGAGAAACTCCTACAATGAGCAGTTCTTC. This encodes CASNRLAVRNSYNEQFF.

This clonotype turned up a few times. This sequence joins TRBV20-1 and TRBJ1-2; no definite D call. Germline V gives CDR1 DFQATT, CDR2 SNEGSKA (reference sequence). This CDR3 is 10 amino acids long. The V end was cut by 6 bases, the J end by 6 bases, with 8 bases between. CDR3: CSALLDGYTF. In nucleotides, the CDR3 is TGCAGTGCCCTTTTGGATGGCTACACCTTC.

The CDR3 reads CASSLIAGGPAEQFF. In DNA form, the CDR3 reads TGCGCCAGCAGCTTAATAGCGGGAGGGCCGGCTGAGCAGTTCTTC. The chain recombines TRBV5-1 with TRBJ2-1, with 11 bases matching TRBD2. The CDR3 loop spans 15 amino acids. Trimming took 2 bases from V and 9 from J; bases not matched to a gene: 7. Germline CDR1 reads SGHRS; CDR2 reads YFSETQ.

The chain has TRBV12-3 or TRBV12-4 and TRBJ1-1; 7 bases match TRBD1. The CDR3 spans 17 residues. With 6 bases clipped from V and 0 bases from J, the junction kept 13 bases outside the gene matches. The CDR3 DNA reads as TGTGCCAGCAGGGTCCGGGACAGCGAGACCTTGAACACTGAAGCTTTCTTT. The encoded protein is CASRVRDSETLNTEAFF.

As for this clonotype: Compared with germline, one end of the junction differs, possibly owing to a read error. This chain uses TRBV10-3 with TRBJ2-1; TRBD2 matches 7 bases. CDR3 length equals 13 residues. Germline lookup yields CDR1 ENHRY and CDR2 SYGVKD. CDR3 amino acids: CTITGTNYNEQFF. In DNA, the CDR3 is TGTACCATCACCGGGACTAACTACAATGAACAGTTCTTC.

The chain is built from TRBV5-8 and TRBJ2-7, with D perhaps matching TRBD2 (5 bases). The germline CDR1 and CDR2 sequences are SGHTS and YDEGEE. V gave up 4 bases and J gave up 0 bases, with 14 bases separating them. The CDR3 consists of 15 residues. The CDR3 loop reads CASSPNLRGSYEQYF. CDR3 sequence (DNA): TGTGCCAGCAGCCCCAACCTCCGGGGCTCCTACGAGCAGTACTTC.

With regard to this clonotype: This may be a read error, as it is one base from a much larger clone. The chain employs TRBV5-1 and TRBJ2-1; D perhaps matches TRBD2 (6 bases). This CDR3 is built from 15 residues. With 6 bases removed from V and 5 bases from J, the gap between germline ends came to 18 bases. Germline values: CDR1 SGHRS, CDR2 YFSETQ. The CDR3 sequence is CASTGSSASHNEQFF. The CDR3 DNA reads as TGCGCCAGCACGGGTTCTAGCGCATCCCACAATGAGCAGTTCTTC.

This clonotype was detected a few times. CDR3 in DNA: TGTGCCAGCAGTCTGCGACAGGGAAAGACTGAAGCTTTCTTT. Amino acids: CASSLRQGKTEAFF. The chain carries TRBV27 and TRBJ1-1, with 7 bases aligning to TRBD1. CDR3 length equals 14 residues. CDR1 is MNHEY and CDR2 is SMNVEV in the germline V gene (reference sequence). V lost 5 bases, J lost 5 bases, and 8 bases stayed unmatched.

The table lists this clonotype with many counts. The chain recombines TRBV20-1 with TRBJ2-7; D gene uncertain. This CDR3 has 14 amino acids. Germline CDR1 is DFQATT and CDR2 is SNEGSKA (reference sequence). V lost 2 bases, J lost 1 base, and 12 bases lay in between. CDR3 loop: CSARWGSKSYEQYF. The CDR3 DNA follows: TGCAGTGCTAGATGGGGAAGTAAGTCCTACGAGCAGTACTTC.

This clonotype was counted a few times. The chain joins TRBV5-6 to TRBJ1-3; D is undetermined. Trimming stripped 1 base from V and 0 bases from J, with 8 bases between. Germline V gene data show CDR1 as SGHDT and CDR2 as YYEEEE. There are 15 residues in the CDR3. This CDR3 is CASSLPNFSGNTIYF. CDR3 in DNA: TGTGCCAGCAGCTTGCCTAACTTCTCTGGAAACACCATATATTTT.

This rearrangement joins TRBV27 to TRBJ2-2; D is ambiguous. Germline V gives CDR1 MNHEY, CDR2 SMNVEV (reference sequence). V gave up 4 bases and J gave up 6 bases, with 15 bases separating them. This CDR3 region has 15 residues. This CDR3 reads CASSSPPAVAGELFF. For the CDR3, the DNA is TGTGCCAGCAGTTCCCCCCCGGCGGTAGCCGGGGAGCTGTTTTTT.

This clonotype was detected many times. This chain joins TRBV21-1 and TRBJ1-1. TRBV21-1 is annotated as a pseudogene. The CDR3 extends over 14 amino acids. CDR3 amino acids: CASRKPPEGTEAFF. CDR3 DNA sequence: TGTGCCAGCAGGAAACCGCCGGAGGGGACTGAAGCTTTCTTT.

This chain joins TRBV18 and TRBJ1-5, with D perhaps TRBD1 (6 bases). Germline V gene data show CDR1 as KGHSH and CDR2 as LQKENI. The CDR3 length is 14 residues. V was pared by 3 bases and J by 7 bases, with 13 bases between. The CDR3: CASSPRAGEQPQHF. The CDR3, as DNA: TGTGCCAGCTCACCGAGGGCAGGGGAACAGCCCCAGCATTTT.

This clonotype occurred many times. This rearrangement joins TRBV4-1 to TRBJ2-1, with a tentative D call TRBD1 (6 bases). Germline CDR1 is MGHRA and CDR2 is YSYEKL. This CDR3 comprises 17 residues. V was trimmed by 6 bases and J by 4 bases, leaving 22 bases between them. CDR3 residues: CASRNHPTGMRYNEQFF. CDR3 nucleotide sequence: TGCGCCAGCAGGAACCACCCGACAGGTATGCGGTACAATGAGCAGTTCTTC.

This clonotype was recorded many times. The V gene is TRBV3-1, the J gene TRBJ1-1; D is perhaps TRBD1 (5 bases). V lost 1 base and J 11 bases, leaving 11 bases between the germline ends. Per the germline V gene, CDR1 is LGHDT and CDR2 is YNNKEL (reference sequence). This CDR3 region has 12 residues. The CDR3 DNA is TGTGCCAGCAGCCAAGTAGGCAGGGCCGCTTTCTTT. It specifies CASSQVGRAAFF.

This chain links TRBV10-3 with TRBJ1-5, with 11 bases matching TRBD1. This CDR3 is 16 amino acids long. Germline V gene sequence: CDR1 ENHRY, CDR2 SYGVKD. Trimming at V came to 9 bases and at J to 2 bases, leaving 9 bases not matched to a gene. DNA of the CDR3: TGTGCCATTGGGACAGGGGGAAGTAGTGGCAATCAGCCCCAGCATTTT. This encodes CAIGTGGSSGNQPQHF.

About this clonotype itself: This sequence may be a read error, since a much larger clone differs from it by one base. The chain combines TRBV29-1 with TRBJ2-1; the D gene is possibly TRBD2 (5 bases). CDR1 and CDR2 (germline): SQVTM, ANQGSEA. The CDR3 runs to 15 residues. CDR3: CSVRGGAETLNEQLF. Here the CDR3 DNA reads TGCAGCGTTCGAGGAGGAGCGGAGACTCTGAATGAGCAGTTATTC.

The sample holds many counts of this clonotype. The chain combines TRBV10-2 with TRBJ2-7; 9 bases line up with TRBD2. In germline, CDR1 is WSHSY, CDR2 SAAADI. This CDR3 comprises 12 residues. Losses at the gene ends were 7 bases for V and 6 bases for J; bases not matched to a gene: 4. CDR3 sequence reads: CASTGLAGEQYF. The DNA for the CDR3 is TGCGCCAGCACGGGACTAGCAGGCGAGCAGTACTTC.

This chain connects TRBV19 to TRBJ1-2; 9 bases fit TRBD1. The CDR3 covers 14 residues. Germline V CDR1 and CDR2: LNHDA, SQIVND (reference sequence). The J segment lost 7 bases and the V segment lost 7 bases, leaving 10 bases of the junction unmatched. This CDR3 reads CASNQDRGGRGYTF. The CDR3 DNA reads TGTGCCAGTAATCAGGACAGGGGAGGCCGTGGCTACACCTTC.

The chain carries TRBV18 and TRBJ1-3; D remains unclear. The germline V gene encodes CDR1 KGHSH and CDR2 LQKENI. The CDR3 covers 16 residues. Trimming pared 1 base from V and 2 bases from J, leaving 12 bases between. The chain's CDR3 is CASSPRNGGAGNTIYF. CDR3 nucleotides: TGTGCCAGCTCACCACGAAACGGAGGCGCTGGAAACACCATATATTTT.

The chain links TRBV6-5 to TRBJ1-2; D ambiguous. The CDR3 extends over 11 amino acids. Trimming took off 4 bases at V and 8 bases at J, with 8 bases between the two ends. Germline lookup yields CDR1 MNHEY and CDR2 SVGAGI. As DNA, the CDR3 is TGTGCCAGCAGTTCCATTGAGGGCTACACCTTC. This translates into CASSSIEGYTF.